This is a list of T cell receptor beta chains from one sample in a study of blood T cell repertoires in COVID-19. The method was immunoSEQ multiplex PCR; TCRdb's version includes in-frame clones alone and lacks a portion of them. The sample has about 36,000 clones; around 81% are singletons. Sequencing input: peripheral blood. The receptors were sampled from a human donor in a cohort sampled during active COVID-19. Each CDR3 is given with its conserved first and last residue. D genes are given only for firm matches. For some rows the clone size is stated as once, few or many, or as a class when expanded; others skip it.

TRBV19	NA	TRBJ1-5	13	NA	CASRGGWGQPQHF	TGTGCCAGTAGGGGGGGTTGGGGTCAGCCCCAGCATTTT
TRBV5-4	NA	TRBJ1-5	14	NA	CASSLSSLNQPQHF	TGTGCCAGCAGCTTGTCCAGTTTGAATCAGCCCCAGCATTTT
TRBV19	NA	TRBJ1-2	14	TRBD1	CASSMYQGAPGYTF	TGTGCCAGTAGTATGTACCAGGGGGCTCCAGGCTACACCTTC
TRBV9	NA	TRBJ2-1	14	TRBD2	CASTSGWSYNEQFF	TGTGCCAGCACTAGCGGGTGGTCCTACAATGAGCAGTTCTTC
TRBV7-2	NA	TRBJ2-3	16	TRBD2	CASSLNGRGAVDTQYF	TGTGCCAGCAGCTTAAACGGGCGGGGGGCTGTAGATACGCAGTATTTT
TRBV3-1/TRBV3-2	few	TRBJ2-7	14	TRBD1	CASSRTGGSYEQYF	TGTGCCAGCAGCCGAACAGGGGGATCCTACGAGCAGTACTTC
TRBV12-2	NA	TRBJ1-1	15	NA	CASRSGLGQAYEAFF	TGTGCAAGTCGCAGTGGCCTGGGACAGGCGTATGAAGCTTTCTTT
TRBV19	NA	TRBJ2-4	15	TRBD1	CASSIGAGGQGIQYF	TGTGCCAGTAGTATAGGGGCAGGGGGTCAGGGGATTCAGTACTTC
TRBV7-2	NA	TRBJ1-1	15	TRBD1	CASSPGDRANTEAFF	TGTGCCAGCAGCCCAGGGGACAGGGCGAACACTGAAGCTTTCTTT
TRBV5-3	NA	TRBJ1-1	15	NA	CARSLGAGLNTEAFF	TGTGCCAGAAGCTTGGGCGCGGGCTTGAACACTGAAGCTTTCTTT
TRBV11-2	NA	TRBJ2-1	12	NA	CASSPTQIEQFF	TGTGCCAGCAGCCCTACCCAAATTGAGCAGTTCTTC
TRBV2	NA	TRBJ2-3	14	NA	CASGGWGGTDTQYF	TGTGCCAGCGGGGGCTGGGGAGGCACAGATACGCAGTATTTT
TRBV6-2/TRBV6-3	NA	TRBJ2-3	14	NA	CASSYSSTVRTQYF	TGTGCCAGCAGTTACTCGAGTACGGTTCGTACGCAGTATTTT
TRBV5-1	NA	TRBJ1-2	13	TRBD1	CASSRDSKDGYTF	TGCGCCAGCAGCCGGGACAGCAAGGATGGCTACACCTTC
TRBV10-3	NA	TRBJ1-3	17	TRBD1	CAITTARQGKAGNTIYF	TGTGCCATCACCACCGCTCGACAGGGGAAAGCTGGAAACACCATATATTTT
TRBV5-8	NA	TRBJ1-2	13	NA	CASSSPQGYGYTF	TGTGCCAGCAGCTCCCCCCAGGGGTATGGCTACACCTTC
TRBV6-5	NA	TRBJ1-1	14	TRBD1	CASSTGQGGAEAFF	TGTGCCAGCAGTACTGGACAGGGCGGGGCTGAAGCTTTCTTT
TRBV12-3/TRBV12-4	NA	TRBJ2-1	13	TRBD2	CASSRGLAMEQFF	TGTGCCAGCAGTCGCGGACTAGCAATGGAGCAGTTCTTC
TRBV6-5	NA	TRBJ2-3	16	TRBD1	CASSHYSGQGSDTQYF	TGTGCCAGCAGTCACTACTCTGGACAGGGATCGGATACGCAGTATTTT
TRBV5-8	NA	TRBJ1-5	15	NA	CASSLLRTGNQPQHF	TGTGCCAGCAGCTTACTTAGGACAGGCAATCAGCCCCAGCATTTT
TRBV24-1	NA	TRBJ2-5	17	TRBD2	CATSDRRRRGIAETQYF	TGTGCCACCAGTGACCGGCGGCGGCGGGGGATTGCAGAGACCCAGTACTTC
TRBV7-3	NA	TRBJ2-1	14	NA	CASSPVSSYNEQFF	TGTGCCAGCAGCCCGGTATCCTCCTACAATGAGCAGTTCTTC
TRBV9	NA	TRBJ2-3	15	TRBD2	CASSVGGTSVDTQYF	TGTGCCAGCAGCGTAGGAGGAACTAGCGTAGATACGCAGTATTTT
TRBV2	NA	TRBJ2-7	16	TRBD2	CASSDIGGGSSYEQYF	TGTGCCAGCAGTGATATCGGCGGGGGGAGCTCCTACGAGCAGTACTTC
TRBV6-2/TRBV6-3	NA	TRBJ2-7	12	TRBD1	CASSRDSYEQYF	TGTGCCAGCAGTAGGGACAGCTACGAGCAGTACTTC
TRBV5-1	once	TRBJ1-5	16	TRBD1	CASSFIYRGSNQPQHF	TGCGCCAGCAGCTTCATTTACAGGGGTAGCAATCAGCCCCAGCATTTT
TRBV24-1	NA	TRBJ1-2	14	NA	CATSSKGKNYGYTF	TGTGCCACCAGTTCTAAGGGGAAAAACTATGGCTACACCTTC
TRBV14	NA	TRBJ2-4	17	TRBD1	CATAMDRGRLAKNIQYF	TGTGCCACCGCCATGGACAGGGGGCGCCTAGCCAAAAACATTCAGTACTTC
TRBV7-9	NA	TRBJ2-1	15	NA	CASSLPLSPSNEQFF	TGTGCCAGCAGCTTACCTTTATCCCCTAGCAATGAGCAGTTCTTC
TRBV5-1	NA	TRBJ2-6	16	NA	CASSLGTSSGANVLTF	TGCGCCAGCAGCTTGGGAACAAGCTCTGGGGCCAACGTCCTGACTTTC
TRBV5-5	NA	TRBJ2-1	15	NA	CASKLQGQEYNEQFF	TGTGCCAGCAAACTTCAGGGTCAGGAGTACAATGAGCAGTTCTTC
TRBV7-8	NA	TRBJ2-7	14	TRBD1	CASSTGTGSYEQYF	TGTGCCAGCAGCACCGGGACAGGCTCCTACGAGCAGTACTTC